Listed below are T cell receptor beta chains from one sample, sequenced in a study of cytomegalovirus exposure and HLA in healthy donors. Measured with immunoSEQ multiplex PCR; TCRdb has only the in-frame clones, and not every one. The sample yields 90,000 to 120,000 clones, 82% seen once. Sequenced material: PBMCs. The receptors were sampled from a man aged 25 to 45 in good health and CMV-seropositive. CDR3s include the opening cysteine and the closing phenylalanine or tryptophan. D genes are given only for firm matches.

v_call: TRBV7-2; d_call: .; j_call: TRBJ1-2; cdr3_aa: CASSLGGGYGYTF
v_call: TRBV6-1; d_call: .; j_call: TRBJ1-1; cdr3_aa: CASTSGTPNTEAFF
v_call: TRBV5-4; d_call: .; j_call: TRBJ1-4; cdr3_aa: CASSLAGNEKLFF
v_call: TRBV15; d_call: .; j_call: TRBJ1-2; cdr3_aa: CATSQGSLGEDGYTF
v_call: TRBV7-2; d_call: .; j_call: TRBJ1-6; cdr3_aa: CASSLDFRGGNNSPLHF
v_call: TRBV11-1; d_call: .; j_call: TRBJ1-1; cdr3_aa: CASSAQGRNTEAFF
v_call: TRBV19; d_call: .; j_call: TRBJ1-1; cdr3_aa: CASSIDRTTEAFF
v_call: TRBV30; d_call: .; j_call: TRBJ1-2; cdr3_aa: CAWSARTEGGRGYTF
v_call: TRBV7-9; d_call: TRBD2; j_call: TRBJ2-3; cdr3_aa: CASSLALAAGLRWVTQYF
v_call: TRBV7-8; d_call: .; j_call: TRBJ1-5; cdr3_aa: CASSSSGGMEPQHF
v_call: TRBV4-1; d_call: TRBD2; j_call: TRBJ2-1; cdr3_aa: CASSRLLSGGAFDEQFF
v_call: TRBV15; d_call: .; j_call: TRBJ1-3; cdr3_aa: CATSRDLQGSGNTIYF
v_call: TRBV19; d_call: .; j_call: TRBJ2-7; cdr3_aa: CASSIGLQGTYEQYF
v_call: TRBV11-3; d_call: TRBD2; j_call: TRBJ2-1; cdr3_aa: CASSSGLAGVNEQFF
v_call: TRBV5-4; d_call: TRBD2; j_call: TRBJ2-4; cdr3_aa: CASSLTGGNIQYF
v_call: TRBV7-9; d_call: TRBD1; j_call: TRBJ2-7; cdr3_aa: CASSPVGQGIRSSYEQYF
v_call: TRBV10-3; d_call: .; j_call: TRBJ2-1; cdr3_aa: CAISERSGVAYNEQFF
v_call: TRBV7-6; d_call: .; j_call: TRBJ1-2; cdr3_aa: CASSPSSGIGYTF
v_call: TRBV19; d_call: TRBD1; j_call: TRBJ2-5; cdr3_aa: CASSIGQVQETQYF
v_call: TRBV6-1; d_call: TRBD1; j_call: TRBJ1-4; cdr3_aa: CASYSGGTTNEKLFF
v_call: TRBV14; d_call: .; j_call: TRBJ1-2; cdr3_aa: CASSQDRYGYTF
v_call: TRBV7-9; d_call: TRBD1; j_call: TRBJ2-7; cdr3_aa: CSSSLPGQGANEQYF
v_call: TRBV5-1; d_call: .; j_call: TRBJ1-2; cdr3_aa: CASSDRGFNPNPHYGYTF
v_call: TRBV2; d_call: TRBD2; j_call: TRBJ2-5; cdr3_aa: CASRPLAGAEETQYF
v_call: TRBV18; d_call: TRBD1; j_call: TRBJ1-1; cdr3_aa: CASSPPATGGRVNTEAFF
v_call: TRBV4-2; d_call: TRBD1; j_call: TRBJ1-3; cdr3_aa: CASSPDVRRDRGLYGNTIYF
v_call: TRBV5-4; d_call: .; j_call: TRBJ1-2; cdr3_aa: CASSLIGRFRDGYTF
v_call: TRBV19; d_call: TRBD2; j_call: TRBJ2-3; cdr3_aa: CASSRSPVAGGSTDTQYF
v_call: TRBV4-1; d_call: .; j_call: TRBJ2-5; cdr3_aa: CASSRRESQETQYF
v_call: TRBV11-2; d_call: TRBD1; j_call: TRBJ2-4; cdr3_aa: CASSPGVQGANIQYF
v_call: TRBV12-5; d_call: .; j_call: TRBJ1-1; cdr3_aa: CASGLGGQAEAFF
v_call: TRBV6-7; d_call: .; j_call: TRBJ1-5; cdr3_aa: CAGGGCNQPQHF
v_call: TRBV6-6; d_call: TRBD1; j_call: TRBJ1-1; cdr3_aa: CASRTGQGGVRTEAFF
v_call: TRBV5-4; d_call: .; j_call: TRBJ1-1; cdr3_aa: CASSTTLNTEAFF
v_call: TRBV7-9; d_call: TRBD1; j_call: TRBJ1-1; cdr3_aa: CASSRNRGGWTEAFF
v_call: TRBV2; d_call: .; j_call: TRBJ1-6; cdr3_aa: CASSERQDLLDSPLHF
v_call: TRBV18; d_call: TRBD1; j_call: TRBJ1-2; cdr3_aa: CASSPQDRGIYGYTF
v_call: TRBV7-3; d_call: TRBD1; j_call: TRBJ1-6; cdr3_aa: CASSLAGTGLGSSSPLHF
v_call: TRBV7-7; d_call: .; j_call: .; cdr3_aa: CASSSPPLRVREQYF
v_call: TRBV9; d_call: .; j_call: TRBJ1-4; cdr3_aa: CASSTPGGINEKLFF
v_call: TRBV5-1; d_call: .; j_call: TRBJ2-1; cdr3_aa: CASVGEAYNEQFF
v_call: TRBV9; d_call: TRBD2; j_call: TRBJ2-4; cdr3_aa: CASSVGSGGASGNSQYF
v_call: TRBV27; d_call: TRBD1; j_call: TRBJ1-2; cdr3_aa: CASSHMDRGFLYGYTF
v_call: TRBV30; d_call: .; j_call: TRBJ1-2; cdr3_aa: CAWRSFGGDVHGYTF
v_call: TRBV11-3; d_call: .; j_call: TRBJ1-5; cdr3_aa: CASSLGGGSHQPQHF
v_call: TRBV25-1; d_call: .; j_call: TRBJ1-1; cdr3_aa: CASSEVEPRGARAFF
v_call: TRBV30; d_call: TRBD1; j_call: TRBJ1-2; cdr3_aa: CAWSGTGDGYTF
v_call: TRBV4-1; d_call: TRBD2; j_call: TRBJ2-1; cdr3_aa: CASSQGVLRRAGSNNEQFF
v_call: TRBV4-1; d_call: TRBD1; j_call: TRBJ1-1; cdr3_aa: CASNPDRGGTEAFF
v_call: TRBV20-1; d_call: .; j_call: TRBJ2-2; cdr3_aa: CSAIDTGELFF